The rows below give T cell receptor beta chains drawn from one sample of a study of blood T cells in healthy people across ages. Using its own MiXCR run on the 5' RACE reads, TCRdb lists one record per CDR3 protein. The sample has 1.5 million to 1.9 million distinct CDR3 sequences, under 55% seen once. Specimen: blood. The origin of the receptors is a woman aged 18-29 years in good health. Both conserved end residues are part of each CDR3. The order of the fields is CDR3 length, clone size, J gene, V gene, D gene, CDR3 protein, CDR3 DNA. D genes are given only for firm matches. Clone size, where shown, is once, few, many, or a class for clones that have expanded.

14 NA TRBJ2-3 TRBV20-1 NA CSASGQLPTDTQYF TGCAGTGCTAGTGGACAGCTTCCCACAGATACGCAGTATTTT
13 NA TRBJ2-7 TRBV28 TRBD1 CASSRRSTGGKYF TGTGCCAGCAGTCGGCGATCGACAGGGGGGAAGTACTTC
15 once TRBJ2-1 TRBV27 TRBD1 CASSLRTGGFEEQFF TGTGCCAGCAGTTTAAGGACAGGGGGCTTTGAGGAGCAGTTCTTC
13 few TRBJ2-7 TRBV29-1 NA CSAEGQVNYEQYF TGCAGCGCCGAGGGCCAGGTTAACTACGAGCAGTACTTC
16 few TRBJ2-5 TRBV7-9 NA CASSANGIKRQETQYF TGTGCCAGCAGCGCTAATGGGATTAAGAGACAAGAGACCCAGTACTTC
14 few TRBJ2-5 TRBV7-2 NA CASSRTTSQETQYF TGTGCCAGCAGCCGAACGACAAGCCAAGAGACCCAGTACTTC
19 NA TRBJ2-2 TRBV4-2 TRBD2 CASSQDKLAGGPSTGELFF TGTGCCAGCAGCCAAGATAAACTAGCGGGAGGGCCGAGCACCGGGGAGCTGTTTTTT
11 few TRBJ2-3 TRBV6-5 TRBD2 CASGRVDTQYF TGTGCCAGCGGGAGGGTAGATACGCAGTATTTT
13 few TRBJ1-5 TRBV20-1 TRBD1 CSAREGTDQPQHF TGCAGTGCTAGAGAAGGGACAGATCAGCCCCAGCATTTT
11 many TRBJ2-1 TRBV12-3/TRBV12-4 NA CASSLSHEQFF TGTGCCAGCAGTTTAAGCCATGAGCAGTTCTTC
15 NA TRBJ1-1 TRBV5-5 NA CASSALRGRNTEAFF TGTGCCAGCAGTGCTCTTAGGGGTAGGAACACTGAAGCTTTCTTT
15 NA TRBJ2-3 TRBV20-1 NA CSAMHGGFNTDTQYF TGCAGTGCCATGCATGGGGGGTTTAACACAGATACGCAGTATTTT
17 NA TRBJ2-1 TRBV7-2 TRBD2 CASSLLRGGSRYNEQFF TGTGCCAGCAGCCTCCTCCGGGGGGGCTCCCGCTACAATGAGCAGTTCTTC
12 few TRBJ2-1 TRBV14 TRBD2 CASSAAGVEQFF TGTGCCAGCAGCGCGGCGGGAGTCGAGCAGTTCTTC
12 many TRBJ1-2 TRBV4-1 NA CASSPGPEGYTF TGCGCCAGCAGCCCGGGGCCAGAGGGCTACACCTTC
12 NA TRBJ2-7 TRBV29-1 NA CSVEERRYEQYF TGCAGCGTTGAAGAACGTCGCTACGAGCAGTACTTC
16 NA TRBJ2-5 TRBV7-2 NA CASSLSDSPYQETQYF TGTGCCAGCAGCTTATCAGACAGTCCGTACCAAGAGACCCAGTACTTC
15 NA TRBJ1-1 TRBV6-2/TRBV6-3 NA CASSYGIEGPTEAFF TGTGCCAGCAGTTACGGGATCGAGGGCCCCACTGAAGCTTTCTTT
17 few TRBJ2-2 TRBV4-3 NA CASSPLRDALDFGELFF TGCGCCAGCAGCCCTCTCCGGGACGCCCTAGATTTCGGGGAGCTGTTTTTT
14 NA TRBJ2-1 TRBV27 NA CTSSHQGMGNEQFF TGTACCAGCAGTCACCAGGGAATGGGTAATGAGCAGTTCTTC
16 NA TRBJ2-5 TRBV27 TRBD2 CASRPRLAGYQETQYF TGTGCCAGCAGACCCCGACTAGCGGGCTACCAAGAGACCCAGTACTTC
14 NA TRBJ2-1 TRBV12-3/TRBV12-4 NA CASRTLGGWDEQFF TGTGCCAGCAGGACTCTAGGGGGGTGGGATGAGCAGTTCTTC
13 NA TRBJ1-5 TRBV4-1 NA CASSQDHGQPQHF TGCGCCAGCAGCCAAGATCATGGTCAGCCCCAGCATTTT
14 NA TRBJ1-2 TRBV6-2/TRBV6-3 TRBD1 CASSYPRTGLGYTF TGTGCCAGCAGTTACCCAAGGACAGGGCTTGGCTACACCTTC
15 NA TRBJ1-1 TRBV6-2/TRBV6-3 TRBD1 CASTDGQVGDTEAFF TGTGCCAGCACCGATGGACAGGTTGGGGACACTGAAGCTTTCTTT
15 NA TRBJ1-2 TRBV24-1 TRBD1 CATSDAGTGDHGYTF TGTGCCACCAGTGATGCCGGGACAGGGGACCATGGCTACACCTTC
13 NA TRBJ1-2 TRBV6-5 NA CASSYRGYYGYTF TGTGCCAGCAGTTACAGGGGCTACTATGGCTACACCTTC
15 NA TRBJ2-7 TRBV3-1 NA CASSQVAVGIYEQYF TGTGCCAGCAGCCAAGTAGCGGTGGGGATCTACGAGCAGTACTTC
17 NA TRBJ2-1 TRBV5-1 NA CASSLAGDASTTGEQFF TGCGCCAGCAGCTTGGCGGGCGATGCGTCTACTACGGGTGAGCAGTTCTTC
15 NA TRBJ1-2 TRBV5-6 NA CASSFPDSLNYGYTF TGTGCCAGCAGCTTCCCGGACAGTCTTAACTATGGCTACACCTTC
15 few TRBJ2-1 TRBV6-2/TRBV6-3 TRBD1 CASLHTGTGFNEQFF TGTGCCAGCCTACACACCGGGACAGGGTTCAATGAGCAGTTCTTC
14 NA TRBJ2-7 TRBV7-2 NA CASSLRTAPWEQYF TGTGCCAGCAGCCTTCGGACAGCCCCCTGGGAGCAGTACTTC
15 NA TRBJ2-5 TRBV3-1 NA CASSLRDTDYNEQYF TGTGCCAGCAGCCTCCGGGACACGGACTACAATGAGCAGTACTTC
14 NA TRBJ1-3 TRBV7-2 NA CASSFTRRGNTIYF TGTGCCAGCAGCTTCACACGACGTGGAAACACCATATATTTT
17 NA TRBJ2-2 TRBV6-2/TRBV6-3 NA CASSSYPGTRNTGELFF TGTGCCAGCAGCTCTTACCCAGGGACACGGAACACCGGGGAGCTGTTTTTT
16 NA TRBJ1-4 TRBV7-2 NA CASSLAAGKDNEKLFF TGTGCCAGCAGCTTAGCAGCGGGCAAGGATAATGAAAAACTGTTTTTT
14 few TRBJ2-7 TRBV13 NA CASSLGRGLDEQYF TGTGCCAGCAGCTTAGGCCGGGGGCTGGACGAGCAGTACTTC
14 NA TRBJ2-7 TRBV20-1 NA CSARSRPNSYEQYF TGCAGTGCTAGATCCAGACCGAACTCCTACGAGCAGTACTTC
18 NA TRBJ1-2 TRBV4-2 TRBD1 CASSQAMNRGSANYGYTF TGTGCCAGCAGCCAAGCGATGAACAGGGGATCCGCTAACTATGGCTACACCTTC
14 NA TRBJ1-5 TRBV27 TRBD1 CASSDRGQGQPQHF TGTGCCAGCAGTGACAGGGGGCAGGGACAGCCCCAGCATTTT